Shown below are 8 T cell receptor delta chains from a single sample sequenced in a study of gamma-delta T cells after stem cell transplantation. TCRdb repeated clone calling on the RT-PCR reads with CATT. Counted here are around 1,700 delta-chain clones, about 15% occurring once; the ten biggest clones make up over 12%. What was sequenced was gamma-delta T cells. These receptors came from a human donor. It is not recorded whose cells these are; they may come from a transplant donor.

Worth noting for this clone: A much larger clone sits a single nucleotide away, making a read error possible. CDR3 protein: CAFTFPTSTGGYPWDTRQMFF. Written as DNA, the CDR3 is TGTGCCTTTACCTTCCCCACCTCAACTGGGGGATATCCCTGGGACACCCGACAGATGTTTTTC. This chain uses TRDV3 with TRDJ3; 11 bases match TRDD3. Germline CDR1 TVYSNPD, CDR2 GDNSRS (reference sequence). This CDR3 spans 21 amino acids. J gave up 2 bases and V 1 base, and 16 bases lay outside the gene matches.

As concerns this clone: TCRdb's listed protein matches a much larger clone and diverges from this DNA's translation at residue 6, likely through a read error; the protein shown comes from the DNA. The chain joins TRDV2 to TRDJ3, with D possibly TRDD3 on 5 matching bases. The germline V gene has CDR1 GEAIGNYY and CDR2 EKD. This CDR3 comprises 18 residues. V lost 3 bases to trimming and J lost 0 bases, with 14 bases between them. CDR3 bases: TGTGCCTGTGACTCGGTTACTGGAACCTCCTGGGACACCCGACAGATGTTTTTC. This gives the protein CACDSVTGTSWDTRQMFF.

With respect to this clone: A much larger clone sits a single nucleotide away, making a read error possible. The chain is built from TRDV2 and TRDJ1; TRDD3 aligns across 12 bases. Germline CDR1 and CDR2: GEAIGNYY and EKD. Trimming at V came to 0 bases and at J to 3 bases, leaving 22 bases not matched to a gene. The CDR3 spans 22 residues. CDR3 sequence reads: CACDTRVWAYPPWGIRPDKLIF. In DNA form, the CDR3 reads TGTGCCTGTGACACCCGGGTCTGGGCCTATCCCCCCTGGGGGATACGGCCCGATAAACTCATCTTT.

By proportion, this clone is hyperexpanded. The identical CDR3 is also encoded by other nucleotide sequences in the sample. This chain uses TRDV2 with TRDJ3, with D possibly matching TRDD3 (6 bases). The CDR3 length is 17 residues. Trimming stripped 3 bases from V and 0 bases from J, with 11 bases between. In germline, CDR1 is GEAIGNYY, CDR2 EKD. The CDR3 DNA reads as TGTGCCTGTGACCCCGTACTGGGCTCCTGGGACACCCGACAGATGTTTTTC. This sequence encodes CACDPVLGSWDTRQMFF.

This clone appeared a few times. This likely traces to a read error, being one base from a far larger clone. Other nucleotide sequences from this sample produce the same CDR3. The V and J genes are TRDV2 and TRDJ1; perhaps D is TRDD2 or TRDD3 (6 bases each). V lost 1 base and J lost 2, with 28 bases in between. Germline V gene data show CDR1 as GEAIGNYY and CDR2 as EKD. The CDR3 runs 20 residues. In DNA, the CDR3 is TGTGCCTGTGACACTCCGCCTCCTACTCTGGGGATGGCCTATACCGATAAACTCATCTTT. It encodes CACDTPPPTLGMAYTDKLIF.

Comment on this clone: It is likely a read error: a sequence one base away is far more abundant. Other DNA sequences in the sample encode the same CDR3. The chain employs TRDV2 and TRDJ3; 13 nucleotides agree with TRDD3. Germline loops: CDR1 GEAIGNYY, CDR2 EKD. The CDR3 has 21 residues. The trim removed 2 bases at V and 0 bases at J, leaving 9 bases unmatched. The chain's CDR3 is CACDNSTGGYASSWDTRQMFF. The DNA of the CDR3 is TGTGCCTGTGACAACAGTACTGGGGGATACGCAAGCTCCTGGGACACCCGACAGATGTTTTTC.

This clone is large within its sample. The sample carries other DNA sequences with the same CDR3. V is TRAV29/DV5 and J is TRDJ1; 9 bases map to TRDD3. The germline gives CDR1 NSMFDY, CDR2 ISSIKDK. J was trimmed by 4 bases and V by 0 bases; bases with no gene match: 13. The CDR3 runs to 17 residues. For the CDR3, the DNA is TGTGCAGCAAGCGACCTCCGGCTGGGGGATTCGGACGATAAACTCATCTTT. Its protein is CAASDLRLGDSDDKLIF.

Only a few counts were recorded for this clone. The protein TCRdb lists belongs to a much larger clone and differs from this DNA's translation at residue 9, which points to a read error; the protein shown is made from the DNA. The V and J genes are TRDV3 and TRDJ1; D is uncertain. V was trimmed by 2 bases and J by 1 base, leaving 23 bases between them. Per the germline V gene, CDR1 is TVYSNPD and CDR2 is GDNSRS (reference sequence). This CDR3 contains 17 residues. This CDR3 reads CAFHPLSLSLTTDKLIF. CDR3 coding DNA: TGTGCCTTTCACCCTCTGTCTCTTTCCCTCACCACCGATAAACTCATCTTT.